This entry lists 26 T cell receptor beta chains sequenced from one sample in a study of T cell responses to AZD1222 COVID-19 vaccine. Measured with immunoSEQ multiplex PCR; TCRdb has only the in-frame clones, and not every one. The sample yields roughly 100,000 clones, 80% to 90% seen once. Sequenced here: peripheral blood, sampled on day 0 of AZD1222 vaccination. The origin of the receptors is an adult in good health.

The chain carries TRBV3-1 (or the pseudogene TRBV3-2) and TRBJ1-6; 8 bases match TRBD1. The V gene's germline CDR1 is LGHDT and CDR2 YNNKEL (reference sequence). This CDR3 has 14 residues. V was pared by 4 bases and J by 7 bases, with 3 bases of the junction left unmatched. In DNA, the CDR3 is TGTGCCAGCAGCCTGACAGGGGTAAATTCACCCCTCCACTTT. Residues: CASSLTGVNSPLHF.

CDR3 in amino acids: CASSPTSGAGELFF. DNA of the CDR3: TGTGCCAGCTCACCAACTAGCGGAGCCGGGGAGCTGTTTTTT. The J gene is TRBJ2-2, the V gene TRBV18; 8 nucleotides line up with TRBD2. V lost 2 bases, J lost 6 bases, and 2 bases stayed unmatched. Germline V gene sequence: CDR1 KGHSH, CDR2 LQKENI. The CDR3 totals 14 residues.

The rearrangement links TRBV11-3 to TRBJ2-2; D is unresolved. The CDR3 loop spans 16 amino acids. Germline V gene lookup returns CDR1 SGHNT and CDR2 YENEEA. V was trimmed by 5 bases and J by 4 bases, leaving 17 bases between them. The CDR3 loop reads CASSHRPQSGTGELFF. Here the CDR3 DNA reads TGTGCCAGCAGCCATCGACCCCAGTCGGGCACCGGGGAGCTGTTTTTT.

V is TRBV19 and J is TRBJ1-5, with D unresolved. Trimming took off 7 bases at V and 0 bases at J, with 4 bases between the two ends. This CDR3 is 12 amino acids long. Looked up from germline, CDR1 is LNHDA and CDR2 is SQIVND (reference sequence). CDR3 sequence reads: CASKNSNQPQHF. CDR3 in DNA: TGTGCCAGTAAAAATAGCAATCAGCCCCAGCATTTT.

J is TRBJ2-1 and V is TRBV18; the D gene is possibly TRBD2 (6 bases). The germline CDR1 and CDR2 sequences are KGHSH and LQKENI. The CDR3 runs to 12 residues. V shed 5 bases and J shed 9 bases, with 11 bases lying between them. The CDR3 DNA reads TGTGCCAGCTCAACTAGCAGCTCTGAGCAGTTCTTC. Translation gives CASSTSSSEQFF.

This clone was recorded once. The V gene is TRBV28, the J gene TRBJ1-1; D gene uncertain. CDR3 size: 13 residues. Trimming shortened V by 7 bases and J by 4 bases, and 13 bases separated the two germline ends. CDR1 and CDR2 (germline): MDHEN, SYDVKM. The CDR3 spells CASNPGGGTEAFF. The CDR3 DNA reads TGTGCCAGCAACCCGGGAGGCGGCACTGAAGCTTTCTTT.

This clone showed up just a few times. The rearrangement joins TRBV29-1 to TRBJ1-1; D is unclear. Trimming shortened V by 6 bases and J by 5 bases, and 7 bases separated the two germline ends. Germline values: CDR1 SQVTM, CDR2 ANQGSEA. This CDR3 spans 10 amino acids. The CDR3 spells CSVEWTEAFF. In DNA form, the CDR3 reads TGCAGCGTGGAGTGGACTGAAGCTTTCTTT. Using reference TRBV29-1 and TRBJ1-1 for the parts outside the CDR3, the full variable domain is SAVISQKPSRDICQRGTSLTIQCQVDSQVTMMFWYRQQPGQSLTLIATANQGSEATYESGFVIDKFPISRPNLTFSTLTVSNMSPEDSSIYLCSVEWTEAFFGQGTRLTVV.

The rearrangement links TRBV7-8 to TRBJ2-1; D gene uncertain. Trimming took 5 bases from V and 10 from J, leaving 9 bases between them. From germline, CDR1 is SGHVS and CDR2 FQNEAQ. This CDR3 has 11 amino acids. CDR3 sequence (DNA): TGTGCCAGCAGCCCCCTGTCAGAGCAGTTCTTC. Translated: CASSPLSEQFF.

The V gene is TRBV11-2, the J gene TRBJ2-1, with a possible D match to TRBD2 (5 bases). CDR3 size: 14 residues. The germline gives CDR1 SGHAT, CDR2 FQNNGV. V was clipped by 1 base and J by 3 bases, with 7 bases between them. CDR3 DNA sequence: TGTGCCAGCAGCTTAGGCGGACTCTACAATGAGCAGTTCTTC. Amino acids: CASSLGGLYNEQFF.

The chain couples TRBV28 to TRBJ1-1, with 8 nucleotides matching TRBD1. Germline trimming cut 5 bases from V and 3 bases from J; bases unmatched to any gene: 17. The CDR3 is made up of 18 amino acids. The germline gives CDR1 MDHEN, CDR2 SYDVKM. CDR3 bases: TGTGCCAGCAGTCCTCGGATGTATCTCTACAGGGGGGACACTGAAGCTTTCTTT. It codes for CASSPRMYLYRGDTEAFF.

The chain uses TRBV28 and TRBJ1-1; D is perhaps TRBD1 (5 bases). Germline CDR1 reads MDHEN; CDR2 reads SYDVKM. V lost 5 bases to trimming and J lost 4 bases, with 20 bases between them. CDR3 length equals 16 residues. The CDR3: CASSPPGAWVATEAFF. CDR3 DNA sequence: TGTGCCAGCAGTCCCCCCGGGGCGTGGGTTGCCACTGAAGCTTTCTTT.

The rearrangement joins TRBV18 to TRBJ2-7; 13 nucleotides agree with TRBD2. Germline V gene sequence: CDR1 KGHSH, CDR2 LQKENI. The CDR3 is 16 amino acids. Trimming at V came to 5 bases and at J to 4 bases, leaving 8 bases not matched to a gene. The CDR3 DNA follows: TGTGCCAGCTCAGACCCGGGACTAGCGGGATTGTACGAGCAGTACTTC. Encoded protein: CASSDPGLAGLYEQYF.

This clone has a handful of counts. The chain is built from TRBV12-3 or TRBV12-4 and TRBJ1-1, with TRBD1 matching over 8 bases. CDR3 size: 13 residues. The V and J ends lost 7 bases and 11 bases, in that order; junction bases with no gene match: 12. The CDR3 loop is CASMISDRVSAFF. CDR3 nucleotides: TGTGCCAGCATGATATCGGACAGGGTTAGCGCTTTCTTT.

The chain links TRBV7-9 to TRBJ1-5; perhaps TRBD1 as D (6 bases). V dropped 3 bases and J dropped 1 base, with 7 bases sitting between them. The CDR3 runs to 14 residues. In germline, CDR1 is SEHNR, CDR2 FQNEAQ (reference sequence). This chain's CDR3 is CASSLGQSNQPQHF. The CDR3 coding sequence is TGTGCCAGCAGCTTGGGACAAAGCAATCAGCCCCAGCATTTT.

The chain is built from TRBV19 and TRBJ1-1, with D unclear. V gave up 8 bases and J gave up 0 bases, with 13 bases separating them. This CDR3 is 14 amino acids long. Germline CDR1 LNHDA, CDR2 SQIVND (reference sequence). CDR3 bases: TGTGCCAGTTTTATCGAGGGATTGAACACTGAAGCTTTCTTT. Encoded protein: CASFIEGLNTEAFF. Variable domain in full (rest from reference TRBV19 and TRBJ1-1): DGGITQSPKYLFRKEGQNVTLSCEQNLNHDAMYWYRQDPGQGLRLIYYSQIVNDFQKGDIAEGYSVSREKKESFPLTVTSAQKNPTAFYLCASFIEGLNTEAFFGQGTRLTVV.

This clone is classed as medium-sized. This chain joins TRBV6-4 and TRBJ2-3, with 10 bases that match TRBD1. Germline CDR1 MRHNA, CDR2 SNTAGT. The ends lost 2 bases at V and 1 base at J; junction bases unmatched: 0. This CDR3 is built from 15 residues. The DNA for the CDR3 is TGTGCCAGCAGTGACGGGACAGGGGGCACAGATACGCAGTATTTT. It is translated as CASSDGTGGTDTQYF.

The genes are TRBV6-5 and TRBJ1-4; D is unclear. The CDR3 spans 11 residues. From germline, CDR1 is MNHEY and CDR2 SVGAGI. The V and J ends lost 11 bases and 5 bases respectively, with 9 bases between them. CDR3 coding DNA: TGTGCCGCCGGCCGAAATGAAAAACTGTTTTTT. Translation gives CAAGRNEKLFF.

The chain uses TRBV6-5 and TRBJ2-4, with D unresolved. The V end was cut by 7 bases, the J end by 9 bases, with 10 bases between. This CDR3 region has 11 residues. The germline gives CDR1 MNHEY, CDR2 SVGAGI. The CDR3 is CASTKWGIQYF. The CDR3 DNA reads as TGTGCCAGCACCAAGTGGGGCATTCAGTACTTC.

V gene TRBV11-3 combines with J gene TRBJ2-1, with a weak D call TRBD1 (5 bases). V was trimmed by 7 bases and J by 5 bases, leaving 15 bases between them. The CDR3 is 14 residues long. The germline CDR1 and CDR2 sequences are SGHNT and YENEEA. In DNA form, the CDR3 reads TGTGCCAGCACCTACTTAGGGGTTGACAATGAGCAGTTCTTC. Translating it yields CASTYLGVDNEQFF.

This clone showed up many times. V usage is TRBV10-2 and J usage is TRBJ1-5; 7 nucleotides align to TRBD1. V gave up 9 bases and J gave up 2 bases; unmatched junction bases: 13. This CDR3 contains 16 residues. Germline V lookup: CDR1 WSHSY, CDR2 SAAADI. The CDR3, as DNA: TGCGCCAGTCGGGACAGCGGCCGGGAGGGCAATCAGCCCCAGCATTTT. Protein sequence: CASRDSGREGNQPQHF.

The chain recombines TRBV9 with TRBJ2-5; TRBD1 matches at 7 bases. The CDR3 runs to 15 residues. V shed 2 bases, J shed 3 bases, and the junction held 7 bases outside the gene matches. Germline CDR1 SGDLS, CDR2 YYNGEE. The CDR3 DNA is TGTGCCAGCAGCGTGACCCCAGGGGGAGAAGAGACCCAGTACTTC. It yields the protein CASSVTPGGEETQYF. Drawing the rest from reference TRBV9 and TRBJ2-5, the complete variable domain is DSGVTQTPKHLITATGQRVTLRCSPRSGDLSVYWYQQSLDQGLQFLIQYYNGEERAKGNILERFSAQQFPDLHSELNLSSLELGDSALYFCASSVTPGGEETQYFGPGTRLLVL.

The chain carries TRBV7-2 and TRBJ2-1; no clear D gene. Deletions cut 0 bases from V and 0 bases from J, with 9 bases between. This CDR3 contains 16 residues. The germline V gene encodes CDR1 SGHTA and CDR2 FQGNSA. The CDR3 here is CASSLASASSYNEQFF. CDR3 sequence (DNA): TGTGCCAGCAGCTTAGCGAGCGCCAGCTCCTACAATGAGCAGTTCTTC.

For the CDR3, the DNA is TGTGCCAGCAGTTACGTGGCAGCGGGATCGGAGACCCAGTACTTC. As protein: CASSYVAAGSETQYF. V gene TRBV6-5 combines with J gene TRBJ2-5, with TRBD2 identical over 7 bases. Unmatched junction bases numbered 8, after V lost 2 bases and J lost 5 bases. The CDR3 sequence is 15 residues long. From germline, CDR1 is MNHEY and CDR2 SVGAGI.

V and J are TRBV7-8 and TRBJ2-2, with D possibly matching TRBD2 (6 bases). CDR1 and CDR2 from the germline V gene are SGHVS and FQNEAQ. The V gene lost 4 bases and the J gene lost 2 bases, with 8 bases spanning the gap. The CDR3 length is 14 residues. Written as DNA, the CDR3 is TGTGCCAGCAGCTCACTAGCTAACACCGGGGAGCTGTTTTTT. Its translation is CASSSLANTGELFF.

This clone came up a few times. Written as DNA, the CDR3 is TGTGCCAGCACCAGAACAGATACGCAGTATTTT. As protein: CASTRTDTQYF. V gene TRBV6-9 combines with J gene TRBJ2-3, with unresolved D. This CDR3 spans 11 amino acids. Trimming took 7 bases from V and 3 from J, leaving 5 bases between them. CDR1 and CDR2 (germline): MNHGY, SVAAGI.

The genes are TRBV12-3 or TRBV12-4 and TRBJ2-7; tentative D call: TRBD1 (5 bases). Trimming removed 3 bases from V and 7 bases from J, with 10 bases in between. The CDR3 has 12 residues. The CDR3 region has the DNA TGTGCCAGCAGTTTTGGCAGGGCGGAGCAGTACTTC. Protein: CASSFGRAEQYF.